This TCR beta chain was observed in a study of control samples from healthy donors and cancer patients. Assay: immunoSEQ multiplex PCR; the TCRdb copy retains only in-frame clones and omits some. The sample carries under 130,000 clones, 83% recorded once. V was shortened by 1 base and J by 6 bases, with 16 bases between the two germline ends. Germline CDR1 is SGHTA and CDR2 is FQGNSA. This CDR3 comprises 16 residues. The source material was blood. This chain links TRBV7-2 with TRBJ2-1; D might be TRBD1 (6 bases). The TCR comes from a woman aged 50 to 65 in good health. CDR3 in DNA: TGTGCCAGCAGCTTAGATTCCTGGGGGCCGGGCAATGAGCAGTTCTTC. Residues: CASSLDSWGPGNEQFF. Full variable domain (outside the CDR3, taken from reference TRBV7-2 and TRBJ2-1): GAGVSQSPSNKVTEKGKDVELRCDPISGHTALYWYRQSLGQGLEFLIYFQGNSAPDKSGLPSDRFSAERTGGSVSTLTIQRTQQEDSAVYLCASSLDSWGPGNEQFFGPGTRLTVL.